This T cell receptor beta chain was captured by sequencing in a study of T cells in Graves' hyperthyroidism and ophthalmopathy. Study-wide background: Peripheral blood was acquired at first diagnosis, ahead of any therapy whatsoever. Study observations and caveats: Most thyroid clonotypes expanded above 0.001 were also detected in blood.

What was amplified from RNA transcripts were TCR beta CDR3 regions. When the TCR CDR3 underwent first-round RT-PCR, the HTBI primer set was used. TCRdb re-called the multiplex PCR reads through MiXCR, storing one row per CDR3 protein. Here the sample spans around 270,000 distinct CDR3 sequences, 15% to 20% being singletons. The study based diagnoses on clinical symptoms, serum thyroxine and TRAb, thyroid ultrasound and orbital computed tomography. This clonotype was detected only a few times. The antigen remains undetermined. CDR1 SGHDN and CDR2 FVKESK come from the germline V gene. The CDR3 loop spans 12 amino acids. Between the trimmed V and J ends, which lost 0 bases and 1 base, there was a span of 0 bases.

Sequencing was performed on blood. The rearrangement joins TRBV14 to TRBJ2-5; D unclear. This TCR derives from a man aged 50 to 60 with Graves' ophthalmopathy. The CDR3 DNA is TGTGCCAGCAGCCAAGACCAAGAGACCCAGTACTTC. It codes for CASSQDQETQYF.